This T cell receptor beta chain was retrieved from a study of T cell repertoires in cytomegalovirus infection. Across the study: In the study, CMV epitopes included recently identified HLA-C-restricted and well-studied HLA-B-restricted ones. It was the public TCR beta signatures that indicated both CMV infection and matching HLA type.

This CDR3 comprises 15 residues. From germline, CDR1 is LGHNA and CDR2 YNFKEQ. Trimming removed 4 bases from V and 0 bases from J; junction bases left unmatched: 5. Using its own MiXCR run on the reads, TCRdb lists one record per CDR3 protein. The repertoire consists of about 920,000 distinct CDR3 sequences, with around 30% occurring once and the leading ten covering over 12%. Broader study findings: The study found HLA-C-restricted CMV-specific TCR beta clonotypes dominating the ex vivo response. Cumulative public TCR beta family frequency identified CMV carriers with the relevant HLA.

As for this clonotype: Its specificity is not known.

Sequencing used cultured CD8+ T cells from PBMCs, obtained from culture after CMV antigen stimulation. This chain uses TRBV4-2 with TRBJ1-2, with TRBD1 matching 7 bases. This TCR came from a human donor in good health (CMV status not recorded). Some clones in this sample may be carry-over from other donors' samples. The CDR3 DNA reads TGTGCCAGCAGCCCCCGGACAGGACCTAACTATGGCTACACCTTC. This encodes CASSPRTGPNYGYTF.